This TCR beta chain was observed in a study of OX40 agonist ivuxolimab in advanced cancers. Germline V CDR1 and CDR2: SGDLS, YYNGEE. The CDR3 covers 15 residues. V lost 0 bases, J lost 1 base, and 10 bases lay in between. This table comes from immunoSEQ multiplex PCR, and its TCRdb copy is limited to in-frame clones, with some not included. The repertoire holds 55,000 to 70,000 clones, roughly nine tenths seen once, with roughly 1% in the top ten. This receptor was obtained from an adult with an advanced solid tumor such as melanoma, head and neck, liver or kidney cancer. This specimen was CD4+ or CD8+ T cells sorted from blood, taken in a trial of the OX40 agonist ivuxolimab. The chain is built from TRBV9 and TRBJ1-1; perhaps TRBD1 as D (5 bases). This CDR3 reads CASSVGGYTNTEAFF. CDR3 DNA: TGTGCCAGCAGCGTAGGGGGGTACACGAACACTGAAGCTTTCTTT.